The present T cell receptor beta chain was sequenced within a study of OX40 agonist ivuxolimab in advanced cancers. Study as a whole: Patients assigned to dose escalation were diagnosed with hepatocellular carcinoma, melanoma, renal cell or head and neck cancer.

Study results and limitations: Clonal expansion was seen in CD4+ and CD8+ blood T cells by week 6 at 0.1 to 3.0 mg/kg.

This CDR3 contains 16 residues. Germline CDR1 is SGHTA and CDR2 is FQGNSA. Trimming stripped 5 bases from V and 4 bases from J, with 18 bases between. Note on this clone: As yet, its antigen is unknown.

The method was immunoSEQ multiplex PCR; TCRdb's version includes in-frame clones alone and lacks a portion of them. Of nearly 80,000 clones detected, 70% to 90% appear once; the ten largest clones hold more than 3.5%. The starting material was CD4+ or CD8+ T cells sorted from blood, obtained in a trial of the OX40 agonist ivuxolimab. The origin of this receptor is an adult with an advanced solid tumor such as melanoma, head and neck, liver or kidney cancer. The chain uses TRBV7-2 and TRBJ1-3; D unclear. DNA for the CDR3: TGTGCCAGCAGCCCCCGGGGAGGGAGTATGGGAAACACCATATATTTT. It encodes CASSPRGGSMGNTIYF.